The rows below give T cell receptor beta chains drawn from one sample of a study of glioma-infiltrating T cells after dendritic cell vaccination. Clones were sequenced by immunoSEQ multiplex PCR, and TCRdb holds only the in-frame ones, with some missing. The sample includes about 58,000 clones, around 83% seen only once; the top ten take approximately 14%. The material sequenced was blood, taken after dendritic cell vaccination. These receptors originate from a human donor with glioblastoma. The CDR3 runs from the conserved cysteine through the conserved F or W. D genes are given only for firm matches. Clone size is not always given. Where it is, it says once, few, many or a class for expanded clones.

cdr3_length j_call clone_size v_call d_call cdr3_aa cdr3_nt
14 TRBJ2-1 NA TRBV19 NA CASSFGYRDDEQFF TGTGCCAGTAGCTTTGGGTACAGGGATGATGAGCAGTTCTTC
14 TRBJ1-2 NA TRBV9 NA CASSVNPTGDGYTF TGTGCCAGCAGCGTAAATCCGACAGGTGATGGCTACACCTTC
13 TRBJ2-5 NA TRBV29-1 TRBD1 CSDLDRGRETQYF TGCAGCGACCTAGACAGGGGGCGAGAGACCCAGTACTTC
16 TRBJ1-4 NA TRBV5-1 NA CASSPPGRAHNEKLFF TGCGCCAGCAGCCCCCCCGGCAGGGCCCATAATGAAAAACTGTTTTTT
15 TRBJ2-7 once TRBV10-2 TRBD2 CATTETGLADYEQYF TGCGCCACCACTGAGACCGGACTAGCGGACTACGAGCAGTACTTC
13 TRBJ1-1 NA TRBV10-3 NA CATLKGLDTEAFF TGTGCCACCCTGAAGGGACTGGACACTGAAGCTTTCTTT
14 TRBJ2-7 NA TRBV27 TRBD1 CASGGQGAGYEQYF TGTGCCAGCGGGGGGCAGGGGGCGGGGTATGAGCAGTACTTC
16 TRBJ2-3 once TRBV9 TRBD2 CASSVVGLAVTDTQYF TGTGCCAGCAGCGTAGTGGGACTAGCGGTCACAGATACGCAGTATTTT
15 TRBJ2-1 few TRBV12-5 NA CASGLNRDSGDEQFF TGTGCTAGTGGTCTAAACAGGGATTCGGGTGATGAGCAGTTCTTC
13 TRBJ2-4 NA TRBV30 NA CAWSLSQGPLRYF TGTGCCTGGAGTCTATCACAGGGCCCCCTGAGGTACTTC
14 TRBJ1-3 few TRBV5-4 NA CASSPDRSGNTIYF TGTGCCAGCAGCCCCGACAGGTCTGGAAACACCATATATTTT
17 TRBJ2-3 NA TRBV6-1 NA CASSEGEAGLSTDTQYF TGTGCCAGCAGTGAAGGGGAGGCAGGGTTGAGCACAGATACGCAGTATTTT
14 TRBJ2-5 NA TRBV7-2 TRBD2 CASSLQAGRETQYF TGTGCCAGCAGCTTACAAGCGGGAAGGGAGACCCAGTACTTC
14 TRBJ2-5 NA TRBV7-3 NA CASSLNYGEETQYF TGTGCCAGCAGCTTAAATTACGGGGAAGAGACCCAGTACTTC
15 TRBJ2-3 NA TRBV5-4 TRBD1 CASSLKGQGADTQYF TGTGCCAGCAGCTTGAAGGGACAGGGGGCAGATACGCAGTATTTT
13 TRBJ2-3 NA TRBV27 NA CASFGGAQDTQYF TGTGCCAGCTTTGGGGGGGCCCAAGATACGCAGTATTTT
15 TRBJ2-6 NA TRBV7-9 TRBD1 CASSPRGTGANVLTF TGTGCCAGCAGCCCCAGGGGGACTGGGGCCAACGTCCTGACTTTC
17 TRBJ2-3 NA TRBV27 TRBD1 CASSLPPTGGGTDTQYF TGTGCCAGCAGTCTCCCCCCGACAGGGGGCGGGACAGATACGCAGTATTTT
17 TRBJ2-1 NA TRBV4-2 NA CASTQDLRGGAYNEQFF TGTGCCAGCACTCAAGACCTTCGGGGCGGGGCCTACAATGAGCAGTTCTTC
15 TRBJ2-2 NA TRBV7-6 TRBD1 CASSLSQGATGELFF TGTGCCAGCAGCTTATCCCAGGGGGCCACCGGGGAGCTGTTTTTT
15 TRBJ2-1 NA TRBV5-4 NA CASSLEQTSYNEQFF TGTGCCAGCAGCTTGGAGCAAACTTCCTACAATGAGCAGTTCTTC
15 TRBJ1-2 NA TRBV9 NA CASSSTTVTNYGYTF TGTGCCAGCAGCTCGACGACAGTTACTAACTATGGCTACACCTTC
16 TRBJ2-7 NA TRBV7-2 NA CASSLTNGPGENEQYF TGTGCCAGCAGCTTAACGAATGGGCCCGGGGAAAACGAGCAGTACTTC
18 TRBJ2-3 NA TRBV4-2 TRBD2 CASSQAGLAGGYTDTQYF TGTGCCAGCAGCCAAGCGGGGTTAGCGGGGGGCTACACAGATACGCAGTATTTT
13 TRBJ2-7 once TRBV5-4 NA CASSLGRDYEQYF TGTGCCAGCAGCTTGGGGAGGGACTACGAGCAGTACTTC
14 TRBJ1-6 few TRBV30 NA CAWGDYLDGSPLHF TGTGCCTGGGGGGACTACTTGGACGGTTCACCCCTCCACTTT
13 TRBJ1-3 NA TRBV6-5 NA CASRQSSGNTIYF TGTGCCAGCAGACAGAGCTCTGGAAACACCATATATTTT
14 TRBJ2-7 NA TRBV11-3 TRBD1 CASSGRDSSYEQYF TGTGCCAGCAGCGGCCGGGACAGCTCCTACGAGCAGTACTTC
15 TRBJ1-3 few TRBV7-2 TRBD1 CASSATQGSGNTIYF TGTGCCAGCAGCGCGACACAGGGGTCCGGAAACACCATATATTTT
15 TRBJ1-2 NA TRBV6-6 NA CASSPSRVGNYGYTF TGTGCCAGCAGCCCATCCCGCGTGGGCAACTATGGCTACACCTTC
12 TRBJ1-2 few TRBV6-4 TRBD1 CASPTGIHGYTF TGTGCCAGCCCGACAGGGATTCATGGCTACACCTTC
14 TRBJ1-5 NA TRBV4-1 NA CASSPTGSNQPQHF TGCGCCAGCAGCCCCACGGGGAGCAATCAGCCCCAGCATTTT
15 TRBJ1-1 NA TRBV9 NA CASSPTNDRNTEAFF TGTGCCAGCAGCCCTACTAATGACAGGAACACTGAAGCTTTCTTT
15 TRBJ2-6 NA TRBV4-2 NA CASSFQNRGANVLTF TGTGCCAGCAGTTTCCAGAATCGTGGGGCCAACGTCCTGACTTTC
15 TRBJ1-1 once TRBV15 NA CATSRDPAGYTEAFF TGTGCCACCAGCAGAGATCCGGCAGGGTACACTGAAGCTTTCTTT
16 TRBJ1-4 few TRBV18 NA CASSTRYRSGDEKLFF TGTGCCAGCTCAACACGTTACAGGTCCGGAGATGAAAAACTGTTTTTT
14 TRBJ1-1 once TRBV7-2 TRBD1 CASSSQGANTEAFF TGTGCCAGCAGCTCACAGGGGGCTAACACTGAAGCTTTCTTT
14 TRBJ1-1 NA TRBV19 TRBD1 CASSGQGFWTEAFF TGTGCCAGTAGTGGACAGGGATTTTGGACTGAAGCTTTCTTT
16 TRBJ2-5 few TRBV30 TRBD2 CAWAVRAGGPQETQYF TGTGCCTGGGCGGTTAGAGCGGGGGGTCCCCAAGAGACCCAGTACTTC
14 TRBJ1-1 NA TRBV27 NA CASSLRSQITEAFF TGTGCCAGCAGTTTAAGATCCCAGATCACTGAAGCTTTCTTT
16 TRBJ2-5 NA TRBV7-2 NA CASSLDLSAGKETQYF TGTGCCAGCAGCTTAGACTTGTCTGCGGGGAAAGAGACCCAGTACTTC
12 TRBJ2-5 NA TRBV29-1 NA CSVRGGQETQYF TGCAGCGTGAGGGGGGGCCAAGAGACCCAGTACTTC
16 TRBJ2-1 NA TRBV7-6 NA CASSLEAGFSYNEQFF TGTGCCAGCAGCTTGGAGGCGGGTTTTTCCTACAATGAGCAGTTCTTC
17 TRBJ2-7 NA TRBV21-1 NA CASSKVLGTGGPYEQYF TGTGCCAGCAGCAAAGTGTTAGGGACAGGGGGGCCGTACGAGCAGTACTTC
15 TRBJ2-1 NA TRBV7-3 TRBD2 CASRSGLAGNNEQFF TGTGCCAGCAGATCCGGACTAGCGGGGAACAATGAGCAGTTCTTC
17 TRBJ1-1 NA TRBV4-1 NA CASSQRLNLDMNTEAFF TGCGCCAGCAGCCAAAGATTGAATTTGGACATGAACACTGAAGCTTTCTTT
15 TRBJ2-7 NA TRBV5-1 NA CASSSGALGSYEQYF TGCGCCAGCAGCTCTGGAGCCCTGGGCTCCTACGAGCAGTACTTC
15 TRBJ1-3 NA TRBV30 NA CACPSGRNSGNTIYF TGTGCCTGTCCCAGTGGGAGGAACTCTGGAAACACCATATATTTT
15 TRBJ1-2 NA TRBV2 TRBD1 CASSFAGTGADGYTF TGTGCCAGCAGTTTCGCGGGGACAGGGGCGGATGGCTACACCTTC
13 TRBJ1-6 NA TRBV10-2 NA CASSEQVSSPLHF TGCGCCAGCAGTGAGCAGGTTTCTTCACCCCTCCACTTT
13 TRBJ1-3 NA TRBV11-2 NA CASSLDLKYPIYF TGTGCCAGCAGCTTAGATCTAAAGTATCCCATATATTTT
12 TRBJ2-3 NA TRBV4-3 NA CASSQVVDTQYF TGCGCCAGCAGCCAAGTCGTAGATACGCAGTATTTT
16 TRBJ1-2 once TRBV10-3 NA CAISESEGGINYGYTF TGTGCCATCAGTGAGTCTGAGGGAGGGATTAACTATGGCTACACCTTC